The 18 T cell receptor beta chains in this list originate from one sample, sequenced in a study of siplizumab effects on memory and regulatory T cells. Assay: immunoSEQ multiplex PCR; the TCRdb copy retains only in-frame clones and omits some. The table has 95,000 to 100,000 clones, 85% to 95% seen once. The sequencing sample was made of non-Treg CD4+ T cells sorted from blood. The source is a human donor in good health.

The V call is TRBV28, the J call TRBJ1-2, with unresolved D. This CDR3 has 12 amino acids. Germline V gene data show CDR1 as MDHEN and CDR2 as SYDVKM. V was cut by 3 bases and J by 2 bases, with 4 bases left in between. This CDR3 reads CASSLWNYGYTF. The CDR3, as DNA: TGTGCCAGCAGTTTGTGGAACTATGGCTACACCTTC.

The rearrangement links TRBV25-1 to TRBJ2-7; TRBD2 might be the D (6 bases). V lost 1 base and J 8 bases, leaving 18 bases between the germline ends. The CDR3 loop spans 15 amino acids. The germline V gene encodes CDR1 MGHDK and CDR2 SYGVNS. The CDR3 loop is CASSESSREMGQQYF. Here the CDR3 DNA reads TGTGCCAGCAGTGAATCTTCGCGGGAAATGGGGCAGCAGTACTTC.

In this sample, this clone turned up once. The chain employs TRBV2 and TRBJ2-2, with TRBD1 matching over 8 bases. The CDR3 is 16 amino acids. The junction had 11 bases not matched to a gene; V was cut back by 6 bases and J by 5 bases. In germline, CDR1 is SNHLY, CDR2 FYNNEI. This CDR3 is CASRGNRQGRTGELFF. In DNA, the CDR3 is TGTGCCAGCAGGGGGAACCGACAGGGGAGGACCGGGGAGCTGTTTTTT.

The chain recombines TRBV10-3 with TRBJ1-1; TRBD1 matches 8 bases. The CDR3 has 13 amino acids. The germline CDR1 and CDR2 sequences are ENHRY and SYGVKD. With V trimmed by 7 bases and J by 4 bases, 5 bases remained unmatched. CDR3 in DNA: TGTGCCATCAACAGGGGGGAAGGCACTGAAGCTTTCTTT. This encodes CAINRGEGTEAFF.

This chain joins TRBV10-3 and TRBJ2-7; no definite D call. The germline V and J ends were trimmed by 6 bases and 4 bases, with 13 bases remaining between them. Per the germline V gene, CDR1 is ENHRY and CDR2 is SYGVKD. The CDR3 contains 13 residues. DNA for the CDR3: TGTGCCATCAGAAAGGTGGGCTCTTACGAGCAGTACTTC. Protein sequence: CAIRKVGSYEQYF.

The genes are TRBV5-4 and TRBJ2-7; 9 bases line up with TRBD1. CDR3 size: 15 residues. The V and J ends lost 4 bases and 6 bases, in that order; junction bases with no gene match: 11. CDR1 SGHNT and CDR2 YYREEE come from the germline V gene (reference sequence). The chain's CDR3 is CASSLPPGQGSEQYF. As DNA, the CDR3 is TGTGCCAGCAGCCTACCCCCGGGACAGGGCTCCGAGCAGTACTTC.

This chain links TRBV11-2 with TRBJ1-4; D possibly corresponds to TRBD1 (5 bases). Deletions cut 3 bases from V and 3 bases from J, with 17 bases between. Per germline, CDR1 SGHAT and CDR2 FQNNGV. This CDR3 comprises 17 residues. CDR3 residues: CASSFGAGGLANEKLFF. DNA of the CDR3: TGTGCCAGCAGCTTTGGAGCCGGGGGTTTAGCTAATGAAAAACTGTTTTTT.

The chain is built from TRBV14 and TRBJ1-2; TRBD1 matches 7 bases. The V gene's germline CDR1 is SGHDN and CDR2 FVKESK. V dropped 3 bases and J dropped 4; count of bases not matched to a gene: 11. This CDR3 comprises 16 residues. The CDR3: CASSHGGGRGTYGYTF. Written as DNA, the CDR3 is TGTGCCAGCAGCCATGGTGGCGGCAGGGGGACCTATGGCTACACCTTC. Drawing the rest from reference TRBV14 and TRBJ1-2, the complete variable domain is EAGVTQFPSHSVIEKGQTVTLRCDPISGHDNLYWYRRVMGKEIKFLLHFVKESKQDESGMPNNRFLAERTGGTYSTLKVQPAELEDSGVYFCASSHGGGRGTYGYTFGSGTRLTVV.

V is TRBV2 and J is TRBJ1-5, with TRBD1 matching over 9 bases. Germline values: CDR1 SNHLY, CDR2 FYNNEI. V lost 9 bases to trimming and J lost 6 bases; unmatched junction nucleotides: 6. This CDR3 spans 13 amino acids. The CDR3, as DNA: TGTGCCAGAACAGGGGGCGAGGTTCAGCCCCAGCATTTT. Protein product: CARTGGEVQPQHF. Drawing the rest from reference TRBV2 and TRBJ1-5, the complete variable domain is EPEVTQTPSHQVTQMGQEVILRCVPISNHLYFYWYRQILGQKVEFLVSFYNNEISEKSEIFDDQFSVERPDGSNFTLKIRSTKLEDSAMYFCARTGGEVQPQHFGDGTRLSIL.

V and J are TRBV5-1 and TRBJ2-1; D is possibly TRBD1 (5 bases). Germline assignment: CDR1 SGHRS and CDR2 YFSETQ. This CDR3 is built from 17 residues. V lost 0 bases and J 6 bases, leaving 19 bases between the germline ends. The CDR3 nucleotides read TGCGCCAGCAGCTTGGGGAATTTAGGGGCCTCATCCAATGAGCAGTTCTTC. Residues: CASSLGNLGASSNEQFF.

This chain links TRBV5-5 with TRBJ2-7; the D is unclear. The germline CDR1 and CDR2 sequences are SGHKS and YYEKEE (reference sequence). This CDR3 has 13 residues. V lost 1 base and J 3 bases, leaving 8 bases between the germline ends. CDR3 bases: TGTGCCAGCAGCTTGTTGACTGGCTACGAGCAGTACTTC. Protein sequence: CASSLLTGYEQYF.

The chain employs TRBV5-5 and TRBJ1-1; D is uncertain. Germline CDR1 SGHKS, CDR2 YYEKEE (reference sequence). The CDR3 sequence is 14 residues long. V was cut by 1 base and J by 5 bases, with 12 bases left in between. In DNA, the CDR3 is TGTGCCAGCAGCTTGTTAAGGGTTGTGACTGAAGCTTTCTTT. It encodes CASSLLRVVTEAFF.

The CDR3 bases are TGCGCCAGCAGCCCGGGACAGGGGGCAAGTAACTATGGCTACACCTTC. It yields the protein CASSPGQGASNYGYTF. J is TRBJ1-2 and V is TRBV5-1, with TRBD1 matching over 12 bases. The CDR3 contains 16 residues. CDR1 and CDR2 from the germline V gene are SGHRS and YFSETQ. The ends lost 4 bases at V and 1 base at J; junction bases unmatched: 5.

The chain couples TRBV29-1 to TRBJ2-7; D call uncertain. With 3 bases removed from V and 9 bases from J, the gap between germline ends came to 6 bases. The CDR3 totals 9 residues. Germline-derived CDR1 and CDR2 are SQVTM and ANQGSEA. The CDR3 sequence is CSVDPGQYF. The CDR3 nucleotides read TGCAGCGTTGACCCTGGGCAGTACTTC.

This clone was picked up one time. The rearrangement uses TRBV28 and TRBJ1-1, with D possibly matching TRBD1 (6 bases). V lost 3 bases and J 7 bases, leaving 15 bases between the germline ends. This CDR3 spans 14 amino acids. Germline CDR1 and CDR2: MDHEN and SYDVKM. In nucleotides, the CDR3 is TGTGCCAGCAGTTTCTACGGCAGGGGCAATGAAGCTTTCTTT. This encodes CASSFYGRGNEAFF. Filled out from reference TRBV28 and TRBJ1-1, the complete variable domain reads DVKVTQSSRYLVKRTGEKVFLECVQDMDHENMFWYRQDPGLGLRLIYFSYDVKMKEKGDIPEGYSVSREKKERFSLILESASTNQTSMYLCASSFYGRGNEAFFGQGTRLTVV.

The chain carries TRBV11-2 and TRBJ2-1; 9 bases line up with TRBD2. This CDR3 is built from 14 residues. The V and J ends lost 5 bases and 7 bases, in that order; junction bases with no gene match: 6. Germline-derived CDR1 and CDR2 are SGHAT and FQNNGV. The CDR3 reads CASSQTTSGNEQFF. The CDR3 nucleotides read TGTGCCAGCAGCCAGACGACTAGCGGTAATGAGCAGTTCTTC.

V gene TRBV14 combines with J gene TRBJ2-5; TRBD2 matches at 9 bases. The J segment lost 2 bases and the V segment lost 4 bases, leaving 14 bases of the junction unmatched. This CDR3 has 18 residues. CDR1 and CDR2 from the germline V gene are SGHDN and FVKESK. DNA of the CDR3: TGTGCCAGCAGCCTCAACCTACGGGCTAGCGGGAAACAAGAGACCCAGTACTTC. It specifies CASSLNLRASGKQETQYF.

The gene calls are TRBV5-1 and TRBJ1-2; D perhaps matches TRBD1 (5 bases). The ends were cut back, 3 bases at V and 5 bases at J, with 17 bases in the middle. CDR3 length: 15 amino acids. Germline V gives CDR1 SGHRS, CDR2 YFSETQ. DNA for the CDR3: TGCGCCAGCAGCTCGATACCGGGACCGACTTATGGCTACACCTTC. It codes for CASSSIPGPTYGYTF.